The rows below give T cell receptor beta chains drawn from one sample of a study of shared clonotypes between healthy human individuals. The protocol was immunoSEQ multiplex PCR, while the TCRdb copy is restricted to in-frame clones and leaves out a portion. The table shows about 520,000 clones, with approximately 95% occurring only once. The sample taken for sequencing was naive CD4+ T cells sorted from blood. These receptors were taken from a woman aged 25-40 years in good health. Both conserved end residues are part of each CDR3. Fields, in order: D gene, CDR3 length, J gene, V gene, clone size, CDR3 DNA, CDR3 protein. The D gene is left open where the match is weak. Clone size is shown for a subset of rows, as once, few, many or a class of expanded clone.

d_gene: TRBD2
len: 14
j_gene: TRBJ2-3
v_gene: TRBV30
abundance: NA
CDR3nt: TGTGCCTGGAGTCGGGCGGGAGGTACAGATACGCAGTATTTT
CDR3aa: CAWSRAGGTDTQYF

d_gene: NA
len: 15
j_gene: TRBJ2-7
v_gene: TRBV5-6
abundance: NA
CDR3nt: TGTGCCAGCAGCTCCGGAGGTTCGAGCTCCTACGAGCAGTACTTC
CDR3aa: CASSSGGSSSYEQYF

d_gene: TRBD1
len: 15
j_gene: TRBJ1-2
v_gene: TRBV5-4
abundance: NA
CDR3nt: TGTGCCAGCAGCCTAGGACAGGGGCAGGTCTATGGCTACACCTTC
CDR3aa: CASSLGQGQVYGYTF

d_gene: NA
len: 14
j_gene: TRBJ2-6
v_gene: TRBV27
abundance: NA
CDR3nt: TGTGCCAGCGCGGACAGCCCTGGGGCCAACGTCCTGACTTTC
CDR3aa: CASADSPGANVLTF

d_gene: NA
len: 11
j_gene: TRBJ1-1
v_gene: TRBV7-9
abundance: NA
CDR3nt: TGTGCCAGCAGTACAGGGCCCGAAGCTTTCTTT
CDR3aa: CASSTGPEAFF

d_gene: NA
len: 13
j_gene: TRBJ1-2
v_gene: TRBV5-5
abundance: NA
CDR3nt: TGTGCCAGCAGCAACTACATGGACTATGGCTACACCTTC
CDR3aa: CASSNYMDYGYTF

d_gene: TRBD2
len: 15
j_gene: TRBJ2-7
v_gene: TRBV18
abundance: NA
CDR3nt: TGTGCCAGCTCACCCCCTGGACTAGTTCCGCACGAGCAGTACTTC
CDR3aa: CASSPPGLVPHEQYF

d_gene: NA
len: 15
j_gene: TRBJ1-5
v_gene: TRBV28
abundance: once
CDR3nt: TGTGCCAGCAGTCCGAGGGGGTTTAACAATCAGCCCCAGCATTTT
CDR3aa: CASSPRGFNNQPQHF

d_gene: NA
len: 13
j_gene: TRBJ1-2
v_gene: TRBV21-1
abundance: NA
CDR3nt: TGTGCCAGCAGCAAAGCAGGCCATTATGGCTACACCTTC
CDR3aa: CASSKAGHYGYTF

d_gene: NA
len: 14
j_gene: TRBJ2-1
v_gene: TRBV7-3
abundance: NA
CDR3nt: TGTGCCAGCAGCAATACGGACAGTTCAAATGAGCAGTTCTTC
CDR3aa: CASSNTDSSNEQFF

d_gene: TRBD1
len: 15
j_gene: TRBJ2-3
v_gene: TRBV28
abundance: NA
CDR3nt: TGTGCCAGCAGTTTGCACCGACAGGGGCCAGATACGCAGTATTTT
CDR3aa: CASSLHRQGPDTQYF

d_gene: NA
len: 12
j_gene: TRBJ2-7
v_gene: TRBV7-2
abundance: NA
CDR3nt: TGTGCCAGCAGCTTGCGCCAGACCGAGCAGTACTTC
CDR3aa: CASSLRQTEQYF

d_gene: NA
len: 15
j_gene: TRBJ1-1
v_gene: TRBV18
abundance: once
CDR3nt: TGTGCCAGCTCACCACGCAGGGGAAGGAACACTGAAGCTTTCTTT
CDR3aa: CASSPRRGRNTEAFF

d_gene: TRBD2
len: 16
j_gene: TRBJ2-5
v_gene: TRBV19
abundance: NA
CDR3nt: TGTGCCAGTAGTCGCCGGACTAGAGTTTATGAAGAGACCCAGTACTTC
CDR3aa: CASSRRTRVYEETQYF

d_gene: NA
len: 15
j_gene: TRBJ1-5
v_gene: TRBV2
abundance: NA
CDR3nt: TGTGCCAGCAGCTCCCGGTGGGGGGGCCGTCAGCCCCAGCATTTT
CDR3aa: CASSSRWGGRQPQHF

d_gene: TRBD2
len: 14
j_gene: TRBJ2-1
v_gene: TRBV28
abundance: NA
CDR3nt: TGTGCCAGCTTACTAGCGGCCTCCTACAATGAGCAGTTCTTC
CDR3aa: CASLLAASYNEQFF

d_gene: NA
len: 15
j_gene: TRBJ2-7
v_gene: TRBV27
abundance: NA
CDR3nt: TGTGCCAGCAGTCCCCGGGACTTATCTCCTTCCGAGCAGTACTTC
CDR3aa: CASSPRDLSPSEQYF

d_gene: NA
len: 14
j_gene: TRBJ2-3
v_gene: TRBV7-9
abundance: NA
CDR3nt: TGTGCCAGCAGCCGCGACGGGGTCACAGATACGCAGTATTTT
CDR3aa: CASSRDGVTDTQYF

d_gene: NA
len: 13
j_gene: TRBJ1-2
v_gene: TRBV9
abundance: NA
CDR3nt: TGTGCCAGCAGCTCTCAGACAGGCTATGGCTACACCTTC
CDR3aa: CASSSQTGYGYTF

d_gene: NA
len: 14
j_gene: TRBJ2-3
v_gene: TRBV19
abundance: NA
CDR3nt: TGTGCCAGTAGTAAGAACAGGGGCACAGATACGCAGTATTTT
CDR3aa: CASSKNRGTDTQYF

d_gene: TRBD2
len: 15
j_gene: TRBJ2-1
v_gene: TRBV27
abundance: NA
CDR3nt: TGTGCCAGCAGTTCAAGCGGGAGCGTCTACAATGAGCAGTTCTTC
CDR3aa: CASSSSGSVYNEQFF

d_gene: NA
len: 14
j_gene: TRBJ2-7
v_gene: TRBV27
abundance: NA
CDR3nt: TGTGCCAGCTCTAGGTATGGGGGGACCTACGAGCAGTACTTC
CDR3aa: CASSRYGGTYEQYF

d_gene: NA
len: 12
j_gene: TRBJ1-4
v_gene: TRBV28
abundance: NA
CDR3nt: TGTGCCAGCGACGGGGTAGATGAAAAACTGTTTTTT
CDR3aa: CASDGVDEKLFF

d_gene: NA
len: 11
j_gene: TRBJ2-7
v_gene: TRBV20-1
abundance: NA
CDR3nt: TGCAGCGCAAGTGGGTATTACGAGCAGTACTTC
CDR3aa: CSASGYYEQYF

d_gene: TRBD2
len: 17
j_gene: TRBJ2-6
v_gene: TRBV28
abundance: NA
CDR3nt: TGTGCCAGCAGTTTAAGCGGGAGGGCCATTGGGGCCAACGTCCTGACTTTC
CDR3aa: CASSLSGRAIGANVLTF

d_gene: NA
len: 14
j_gene: TRBJ1-4
v_gene: TRBV6-5
abundance: NA
CDR3nt: TGTGCCAGCGGGCCAAGAACAACTAATGAAAAACTGTTTTTT
CDR3aa: CASGPRTTNEKLFF

d_gene: NA
len: 14
j_gene: TRBJ1-2
v_gene: TRBV5-1
abundance: NA
CDR3nt: TGCGCCAGCAGCTTGTACCCCCCTAACTATGGCTACACCTTC
CDR3aa: CASSLYPPNYGYTF

d_gene: TRBD1
len: 16
j_gene: TRBJ2-1
v_gene: TRBV7-9
abundance: NA
CDR3nt: TGTGCCAGCAGCTCAGGACAGGCTAGGGTCCACAATGAGCAGTTCTTC
CDR3aa: CASSSGQARVHNEQFF

d_gene: TRBD1
len: 13
j_gene: TRBJ2-7
v_gene: TRBV27
abundance: NA
CDR3nt: TGTGCCACCAGGGACAGGGGCACCTACGAGCAGTACTTC
CDR3aa: CATRDRGTYEQYF

d_gene: TRBD1
len: 14
j_gene: TRBJ2-4
v_gene: TRBV29-1
abundance: once
CDR3nt: TGCAGCGCCGAACAGGGGTGGCCCAAAAACATTCAGTACTTC
CDR3aa: CSAEQGWPKNIQYF

d_gene: TRBD1
len: 18
j_gene: TRBJ2-2
v_gene: TRBV7-6
abundance: NA
CDR3nt: TGTGCCAGCAGCAGCTTTTCCCGGGACAGGGGGCATTTCGGGGAGCTGTTTTTT
CDR3aa: CASSSFSRDRGHFGELFF

d_gene: NA
len: 19
j_gene: TRBJ1-3
v_gene: TRBV4-1
abundance: NA
CDR3nt: TGCGCCAGCAGCCAACAGCCGCCCCCTGACGGGAGCTCTGGAAACACCATATATTTT
CDR3aa: CASSQQPPPDGSSGNTIYF

d_gene: TRBD1
len: 18
j_gene: TRBJ2-7
v_gene: TRBV4-1
abundance: NA
CDR3nt: TGCGCCAGCAGCCAAGACCGTCGTAAGGGGACAGGGGTAGGCGAGCAGTACTTC
CDR3aa: CASSQDRRKGTGVGEQYF

d_gene: TRBD1
len: 18
j_gene: TRBJ1-4
v_gene: TRBV19
abundance: NA
CDR3nt: TGTGCCAGTAGAAGACAGGGAGGCCCAGAATTTGCTAATGAAAAACTGTTTTTT
CDR3aa: CASRRQGGPEFANEKLFF

d_gene: NA
len: 13
j_gene: TRBJ2-7
v_gene: TRBV6-5
abundance: few
CDR3nt: TGTGCCAGCAGTCCACTCCGGGGCTACGAGCAGTACTTC
CDR3aa: CASSPLRGYEQYF

d_gene: NA
len: 13
j_gene: TRBJ1-6
v_gene: TRBV28
abundance: NA
CDR3nt: TGTGCCAGTTCCACAGGGTATAATTCACCCCTCCACTTT
CDR3aa: CASSTGYNSPLHF

d_gene: NA
len: 12
j_gene: TRBJ2-1
v_gene: TRBV28
abundance: NA
CDR3nt: TGTGCCAGCAGTCTCACCCCAGGTGAGCAGTTCTTC
CDR3aa: CASSLTPGEQFF

d_gene: NA
len: 16
j_gene: TRBJ2-7
v_gene: TRBV23-1
abundance: once
CDR3nt: TGCGCCAGCAGTCAACTCCCCAGGGAGTGCGGTTACGAGCAGTACTTC
CDR3aa: CASSQLPRECGYEQYF

d_gene: TRBD2
len: 18
j_gene: TRBJ2-1
v_gene: TRBV27
abundance: NA
CDR3nt: TGTGCCAGCAATAAGCGGACTAGCGCCCGAGGGTCCTACAATGAGCAGTTCTTC
CDR3aa: CASNKRTSARGSYNEQFF

d_gene: NA
len: 17
j_gene: TRBJ2-1
v_gene: TRBV5-4
abundance: NA
CDR3nt: TGTGCCAGCAGCTTGAGATTAGATAGCGGCTCCTACAATGAGCAGTTCTTC
CDR3aa: CASSLRLDSGSYNEQFF

d_gene: TRBD2
len: 14
j_gene: TRBJ2-7
v_gene: TRBV15
abundance: NA
CDR3nt: TGTGCCACCAGCAGGGTACTAGCGGGGGTCGAGCAGTACTTC
CDR3aa: CATSRVLAGVEQYF

d_gene: NA
len: 15
j_gene: TRBJ2-1
v_gene: TRBV30
abundance: NA
CDR3nt: TGTGCCTGGAGCCAAGCGGCCAGCTCCTACAATGAGCAGTTCTTC
CDR3aa: CAWSQAASSYNEQFF

d_gene: NA
len: 15
j_gene: TRBJ1-5
v_gene: TRBV5-8
abundance: NA
CDR3nt: TGTGCCAGCAGCTTGGCCGGTTATAGCAATCAGCCCCAGCATTTT
CDR3aa: CASSLAGYSNQPQHF

d_gene: TRBD1
len: 17
j_gene: TRBJ1-1
v_gene: TRBV7-9
abundance: NA
CDR3nt: TGTGCCAGCAGCAAGGGGACAGCCTCGAGGCTGAACACTGAAGCTTTCTTT
CDR3aa: CASSKGTASRLNTEAFF

d_gene: NA
len: 13
j_gene: TRBJ1-1
v_gene: TRBV2
abundance: NA
CDR3nt: TGTGCCAGCAGTGAAACAGTGAACACTGAAGCTTTCTTT
CDR3aa: CASSETVNTEAFF

d_gene: TRBD2
len: 16
j_gene: TRBJ2-7
v_gene: TRBV7-6
abundance: NA
CDR3nt: TGTGCCAGCAGCCGGCTAGCGGGAGGGCAGTACGTCGAGCAGTACTTC
CDR3aa: CASSRLAGGQYVEQYF

d_gene: TRBD2
len: 14
j_gene: TRBJ2-2
v_gene: TRBV5-1
abundance: NA
CDR3nt: TGCGCCAGCAGCTTATCTAGCGGGACCGGGGAGCTGTTTTTT
CDR3aa: CASSLSSGTGELFF

d_gene: TRBD1
len: 14
j_gene: TRBJ1-1
v_gene: TRBV5-4
abundance: NA
CDR3nt: TGTGCCAGCAGCAAACGACAGGGGGCGAATGAAGCTTTCTTT
CDR3aa: CASSKRQGANEAFF

d_gene: TRBD1
len: 15
j_gene: TRBJ2-3
v_gene: TRBV2
abundance: NA
CDR3nt: TGTGCCAGCAGCGTTGACAGGGCCGTCACAGATACGCAGTATTTT
CDR3aa: CASSVDRAVTDTQYF

d_gene: TRBD2
len: 14
j_gene: TRBJ2-7
v_gene: TRBV15
abundance: NA
CDR3nt: TGTGCCACCAGCTCCCCTAGCGGGGGCCCCGAGCAGTACTTC
CDR3aa: CATSSPSGGPEQYF

d_gene: NA
len: 16
j_gene: TRBJ1-2
v_gene: TRBV4-1
abundance: NA
CDR3nt: TGCGCCAGCAGCCAAGATTTGGGCAGGCTCTTCTATGGCTACACCTTC
CDR3aa: CASSQDLGRLFYGYTF

d_gene: TRBD1
len: 14
j_gene: TRBJ2-7
v_gene: TRBV10-3
abundance: NA
CDR3nt: TGTGCCATCAGTACCTCGGGACAGTCCTACGAGCAGTACTTC
CDR3aa: CAISTSGQSYEQYF

d_gene: TRBD1
len: 15
j_gene: TRBJ2-3
v_gene: TRBV5-1
abundance: NA
CDR3nt: TGCGCCAGCAGCCTGGGACAGGGTAGCACAGATACGCAGTATTTT
CDR3aa: CASSLGQGSTDTQYF

d_gene: TRBD1
len: 17
j_gene: TRBJ1-2
v_gene: TRBV7-9
abundance: NA
CDR3nt: TGTGCCAGCAGCTCGACCTTAGGGGACAGAGCCAAATATGGCTACACCTTC
CDR3aa: CASSSTLGDRAKYGYTF